The sequence of this T cell receptor (beta chain) was determined in a study of shared clonotypes between healthy human individuals. General study results and limits: Naive subsets, compared against memory subsets, generally had larger estimated richness values.

Worth noting for this clone: Its cognate antigen is unknown.

Looked up from germline, CDR1 is SGHTA and CDR2 is FQGNSA. This CDR3 is 15 amino acids long. V shed 5 bases and J shed 1 base, with 14 bases lying between them. CD45RO-negative, CCR7-selected cells formed the naive CD8 fraction, which excluded terminally differentiated effector memory CD45RA+ cells. Produced via immunoSEQ multiplex PCR; TCRdb's table is partial and in-frame only. The sample comprises millions of clones, about 92% of which are singletons, and about 1.8% rests with the top ten. Sequencing used naive CD8+ T cells from PBMCs. The V call is TRBV7-2, the J call TRBJ1-1, with D perhaps TRBD1 (5 bases). The TCR originated in a young man in good health. Some clones in this sample may be carry-over from other donors' samples. CDR3 region: CASSLLWGRNTEAFF. CDR3 bases: TGTGCCAGCAGCCTACTTTGGGGCAGGAACACTGAAGCTTTCTTT.